This T cell receptor (beta chain) appears in the sequencing data of a study of multiple sclerosis patients with progressive multifocal leukoencephalopathy (dated by TCRdb to about 2019). Background for the entire study: Peripheral T and B cells were examined in MS patients who developed PML (4 under natalizumab, 1 after alemtuzumab) and in treated patients who did not develop PML. From before therapy, through 6 and 12 months, up to PML onset, two natalizumab-treated patients who later developed PML were tracked longitudinally. The study was designed to detect JC virus-specific or public T-cell expansions arising at the time of PML onset. Paper-wide results and their limitations: With only a small, descriptive cohort, it remained unclear whether the findings reflect JC virus infection or general immunocompromise. Less diverse TRB repertoires in most PML patients were suggested by lower normalized Shannon entropy, whereas values near 1 were observed in the natalizumab-treated controls. When PML developed, no shared TRBV or TRBJ gene usage and no preferred TRBV-TRBJ pairings were found. TRB clones above 0.5% frequency appeared only in PML patients, but expanded clones at PML onset were already present before and during natalizumab therapy. The analysis covered only peripheral blood, although cerebrospinal fluid or brain lymphocytes might be more informative for natalizumab-associated PML.

Explained via the paper, the time point label denotes: five to six months of natalizumab therapy. Sample treatment or condition, as interpreted from the label and publication: on natalizumab therapy at sampling. Every listed patient had received interferon beta before, and every PML patient was female. T1 and T2 blood samples were collected at 6 and 12 months of natalizumab therapy, respectively. Ficoll-Hypaque density gradient centrifugation was used to isolate peripheral blood mononuclear cells. From the cysteine through the phenylalanine, the CDR3 covers 13 amino acids. The entry retains the CDR3 DNA only, 39 bases that are in frame from base 1. Between the V and J ends, shortened by 0 bases and 2 bases respectively, the junction contains 5 bases. CDR1 and CDR2 are drawn from the germline V gene: SGHTS, YDEGEE. As to this clone: Its recognized antigen is unknown. No base-level quality is on record; no much larger clone is a single base apart.

The library was made by the immunoSEQ multiplex PCR assay. Synthetic inline TR CDR3 controls covering all V-J pairings were spiked into each PCR so that template counts could be estimated and amplification bias removed. Reads went through processing to reduce amplification and sequencing bias, and quantification was done against synthetic TR CDR3 analogs. As for how the authors treated the data: Raw data were processed in ImmunoSEQ Analyzer, with out-of-frame sequences and CDR3s containing stop codons removed, and genes were named according to IMGT nomenclature. Normalized Shannon entropy, defined as 1 minus Pielou's evenness, served as the summary measure of repertoire diversity. TRB sequences were considered identical only when V gene, J gene and CDR3 were shared. Public PML clonotypes were CDR3s found in two or more PML-onset samples but not found earlier, in controls, or in public databases. Position-by-position CDR3 amino acid composition was analyzed in Skylign with the observed count method. Entries here come from immuneACCESS through TCRdb and include only in-frame sequences with V and J called. Some clones fail to appear in such tables; in the studies checked, an unresolved V gene covers under half of the shortfall, and the cause of the remainder is unknown. That table supplies the V and J calls and clone size; D and trimming were determined from the DNA. The sample includes 29,000 or so clones, with around nine tenths observed a single time. More than 1.3% of the sample is in the top ten clones.

The chain is made from TRBV5-8 and TRBJ1-2, with the D gene not confidently named. The specimen comprised PBMCs, sampled from a patient treated with natalizumab. This receptor was taken from a human donor with multiple sclerosis. CDR3 reads: CASSLDRNYGYTF. The DNA sequence is given as TGTGCCAGCAGCTTGGACCGGAACTATGGCTACACCTTC.